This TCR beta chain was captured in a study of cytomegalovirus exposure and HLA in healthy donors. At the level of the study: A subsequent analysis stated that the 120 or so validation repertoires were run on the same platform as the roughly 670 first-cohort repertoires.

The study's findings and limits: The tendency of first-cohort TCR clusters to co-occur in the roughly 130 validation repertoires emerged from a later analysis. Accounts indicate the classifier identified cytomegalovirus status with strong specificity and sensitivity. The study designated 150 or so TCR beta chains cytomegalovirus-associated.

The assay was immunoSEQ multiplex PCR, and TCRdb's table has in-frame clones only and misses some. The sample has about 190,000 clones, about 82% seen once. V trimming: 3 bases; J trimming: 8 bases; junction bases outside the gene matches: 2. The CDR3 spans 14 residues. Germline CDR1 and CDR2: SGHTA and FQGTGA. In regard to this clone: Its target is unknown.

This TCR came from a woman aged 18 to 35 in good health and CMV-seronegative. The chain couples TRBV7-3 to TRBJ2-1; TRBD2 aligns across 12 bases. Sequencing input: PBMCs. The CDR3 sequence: CASSFGLAGHEQFF. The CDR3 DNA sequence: TGTGCCAGCAGCTTTGGACTAGCGGGGCATGAGCAGTTCTTC.